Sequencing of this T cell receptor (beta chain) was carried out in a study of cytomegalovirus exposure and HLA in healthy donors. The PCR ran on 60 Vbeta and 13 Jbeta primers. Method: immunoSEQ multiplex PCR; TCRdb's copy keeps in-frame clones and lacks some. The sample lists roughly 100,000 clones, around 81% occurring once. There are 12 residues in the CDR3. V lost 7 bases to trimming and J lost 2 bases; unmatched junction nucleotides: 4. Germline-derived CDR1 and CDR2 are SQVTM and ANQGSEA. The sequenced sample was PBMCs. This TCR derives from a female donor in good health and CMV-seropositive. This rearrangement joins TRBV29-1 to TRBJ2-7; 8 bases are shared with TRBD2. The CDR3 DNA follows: TGCAGCGGGGGCGGGGGGCCCTACGAGCAGTACTTC. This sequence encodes CSGGGGPYEQYF.